The 11 T cell receptor beta chains below all came from one sample that was sequenced in a study of PD-1 blockade in classical Hodgkin lymphoma (dated by TCRdb to 2018 to 2021). Preparation of the library involved the immunoSEQ multiplex PCR assay. As stored in TCRdb, this immuneACCESS dataset retains in-frame rearrangements with V and J assigned. A fraction of the clones does not appear; measured against another copy, unresolved V genes explain less than half of the discrepancy, and the remainder lacks a known reason. Counted in this sample were 25,000 to 35,000 clones; about two thirds of them appeared once. Of the sample, around 15% is held by the ten largest clones. The sample's time point label, decoded: cycle 2 day 1 (C2D1) of nivolumab. Every trial patient had relapsed following autologous stem cell transplantation, and prior brentuximab vedotin exposure was what differed among cohorts A, B and C.

This specimen was peripheral blood mononuclear cells (PBMCs), taken before the second cycle of nivolumab. The receptor set was obtained from a human donor with classical Hodgkin lymphoma.

This clone was counted a single time. The chain combines TRBV27 with TRBJ1-1; D gene unclear. The CDR3 extends over 14 amino acids. V dropped 5 bases and J dropped 1 base, with 11 bases sitting between them. Looked up from germline, CDR1 is MNHEY and CDR2 is SMNVEV (reference sequence). CDR3 bases: TGTGCCAGCAGTACAATTTTGCGGAACACTGAAGCTTTCTTT. Translated: CASSTILRNTEAFF.

This clone occurred once. The J gene is TRBJ2-1, the V gene TRBV28, with 10 nucleotides matching TRBD2. Per germline, CDR1 MDHEN and CDR2 SYDVKM. V lost 7 bases to trimming and J lost 7 bases; unmatched junction nucleotides: 13. The CDR3 contains 16 residues. Here the CDR3 DNA reads TGTGCCAGCAACTCATTAAGCGGGGGGGCCTTAAATGAGCAGTTCTTC. It specifies CASNSLSGGALNEQFF.

The sample holds a few counts of this clone. The V call is TRBV5-1, the J call TRBJ1-4; D is perhaps TRBD1 (5 bases). This CDR3 spans 14 amino acids. Germline values: CDR1 SGHRS, CDR2 YFSETQ. V lost 6 bases, J lost 10 bases, and 19 bases lay in between. CDR3 in amino acids: CASTQNLGDGKLFF. For the CDR3, the DNA is TGCGCCAGCACACAAAACTTGGGGGATGGAAAACTGTTTTTT.

The rearrangement links TRBV6-6 to TRBJ2-6; no definite D call. Looked up from germline, CDR1 is MNHNY and CDR2 is SVGAGI (reference sequence). The CDR3 loop spans 15 amino acids. Between the trimmed V and J ends, which lost 6 bases and 1 base, there was a span of 10 bases. CDR3 in DNA: TGTGCCAGCAGCCCCACAGCTTCTGGGGCCAACGTCCTGACTTTC. Its translation is CASSPTASGANVLTF.

V is TRBV5-4 and J is TRBJ2-1; D is uncertain. The CDR3 is 14 residues long. The ends were cut back, 0 bases at V and 0 bases at J, with 4 bases in the middle. CDR1 SGHNT and CDR2 YYREEE come from the germline V gene (reference sequence). CDR3 sequence (DNA): TGTGCCAGCAGCTTGGAGAGCTCCTACAATGAGCAGTTCTTC. Its translation is CASSLESSYNEQFF.

CDR3 coding DNA: TGTGCCAGCAGCTTAGAAGCGGAGTACGAGCAGTACTTC. Translating gives CASSLEAEYEQYF. The rearrangement uses TRBV7-2 and TRBJ2-7, with D possibly matching TRBD2 (5 bases). Trimming left V 1 base short and J 4 bases short, with 8 bases between. Germline CDR1 reads SGHTA; CDR2 reads FQGNSA. CDR3 length: 13 residues.

The chain couples TRBV4-3 to TRBJ1-5, with no clear D. V was trimmed by 3 bases and J by 4 bases, leaving 10 bases between them. The germline CDR1 and CDR2 sequences are LGHNA and YSLEER. The CDR3 covers 14 residues. For the CDR3, the DNA is TGCGCCAGCAGCCAGGCAGTGGGAAATCAGCCCCAGCATTTT. This codes for CASSQAVGNQPQHF.

V is TRBV5-6 and J is TRBJ1-1; 8 nucleotides agree with TRBD1. V lost 4 bases, J lost 7 bases, and 9 bases stayed unmatched. Germline CDR1 is SGHDT and CDR2 is YYEEEE. The CDR3 is made up of 14 amino acids. In DNA, the CDR3 is TGTGCCAGCAGCCGTACGACAGGGGCCCGTGAAGCTTTCTTT. Translated, it gives CASSRTTGAREAFF.

The chain employs TRBV9 and TRBJ2-7, with 7 bases aligning to TRBD2. This CDR3 region has 17 residues. Germline CDR1 and CDR2: SGDLS and YYNGEE. V lost 2 bases, J lost 0 bases, and 11 bases stayed unmatched. CDR3 residues: CASSVSGVAPSSYEQYF. CDR3 sequence (DNA): TGTGCCAGCAGCGTGAGCGGGGTCGCCCCAAGCTCCTACGAGCAGTACTTC.

V gene TRBV14 combines with J gene TRBJ2-7; possible D gene TRBD2, 5 bases. This CDR3 has 14 residues. CDR1 and CDR2 from the germline V gene are SGHDN and FVKESK. V lost 0 bases and J lost 6, with 12 bases in between. The CDR3 nucleotides are TGTGCCAGCAGCCAAGAAAGTAAGCGGCCCGAGCAGTACTTC. Amino acid sequence: CASSQESKRPEQYF. Full variable domain (remainder filled in from reference TRBV14 and TRBJ2-7): EAGVTQFPSHSVIEKGQTVTLRCDPISGHDNLYWYRRVMGKEIKFLLHFVKESKQDESGMPNNRFLAERTGGTYSTLKVQPAELEDSGVYFCASSQESKRPEQYFGPGTRLTVT.

This clone is medium-sized. This rearrangement joins TRBV2 to TRBJ1-4, with D tentatively TRBD1 (5 bases). In germline, CDR1 is SNHLY, CDR2 FYNNEI. The CDR3 consists of 14 residues. V was trimmed by 8 bases and J by 6 bases, leaving 16 bases between them. The CDR3 reads CASYRDRGYEKLFF. CDR3 nucleotide sequence: TGTGCCAGCTACCGGGACCGGGGGTATGAAAAACTGTTTTTT.